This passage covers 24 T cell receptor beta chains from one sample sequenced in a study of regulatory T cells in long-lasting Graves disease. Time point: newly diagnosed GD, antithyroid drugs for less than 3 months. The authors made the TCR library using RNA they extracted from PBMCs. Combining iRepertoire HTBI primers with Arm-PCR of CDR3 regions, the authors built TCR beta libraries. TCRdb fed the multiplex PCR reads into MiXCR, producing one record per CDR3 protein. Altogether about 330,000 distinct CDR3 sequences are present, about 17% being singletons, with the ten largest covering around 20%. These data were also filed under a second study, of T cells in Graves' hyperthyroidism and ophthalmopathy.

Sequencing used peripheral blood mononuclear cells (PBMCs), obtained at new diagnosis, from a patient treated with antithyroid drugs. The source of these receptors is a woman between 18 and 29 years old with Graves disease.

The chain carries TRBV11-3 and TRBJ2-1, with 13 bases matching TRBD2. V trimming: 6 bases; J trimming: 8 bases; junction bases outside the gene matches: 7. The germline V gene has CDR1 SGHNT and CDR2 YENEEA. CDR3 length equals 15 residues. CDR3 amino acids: CASRRGLAGYDEQFF. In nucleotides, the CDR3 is TGTGCCAGCAGACGGGGACTAGCGGGGTACGATGAGCAGTTCTTC.

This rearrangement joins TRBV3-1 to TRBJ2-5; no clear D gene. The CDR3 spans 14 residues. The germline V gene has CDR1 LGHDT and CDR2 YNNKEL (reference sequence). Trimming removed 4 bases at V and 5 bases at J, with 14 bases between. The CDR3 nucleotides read TGTGCCAGCAGCCTTGGCCTCACCGGGGAGACCCAGTACTTC. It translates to CASSLGLTGETQYF.

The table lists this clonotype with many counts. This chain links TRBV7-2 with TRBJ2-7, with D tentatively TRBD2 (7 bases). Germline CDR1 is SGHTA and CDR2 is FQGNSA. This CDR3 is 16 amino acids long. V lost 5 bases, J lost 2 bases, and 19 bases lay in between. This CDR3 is CASSPWGGPSTYEQYF. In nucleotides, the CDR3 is TGTGCCAGCAGCCCATGGGGGGGCCCCTCTACCTACGAGCAGTACTTC.

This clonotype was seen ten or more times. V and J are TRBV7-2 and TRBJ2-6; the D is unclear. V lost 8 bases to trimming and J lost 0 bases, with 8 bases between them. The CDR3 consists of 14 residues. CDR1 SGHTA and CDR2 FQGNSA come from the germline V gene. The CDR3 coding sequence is TGTGCCAGCGCCCGGGCCTCTGGGGCCAACGTCCTGACTTTC. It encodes CASARASGANVLTF.

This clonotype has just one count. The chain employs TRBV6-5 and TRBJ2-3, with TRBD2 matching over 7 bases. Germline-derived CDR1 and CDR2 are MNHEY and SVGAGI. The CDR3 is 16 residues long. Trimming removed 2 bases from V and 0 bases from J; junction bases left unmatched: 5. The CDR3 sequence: CASSYGGGSSTDTQYF. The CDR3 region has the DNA TGTGCCAGCAGTTACGGAGGCGGGAGTAGCACAGATACGCAGTATTTT.

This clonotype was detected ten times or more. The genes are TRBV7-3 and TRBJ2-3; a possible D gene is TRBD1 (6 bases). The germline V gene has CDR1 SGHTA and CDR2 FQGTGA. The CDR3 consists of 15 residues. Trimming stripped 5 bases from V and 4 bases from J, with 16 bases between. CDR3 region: CASSPRLGAADTQYF. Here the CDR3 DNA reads TGTGCCAGCAGCCCACGCTTGGGGGCGGCAGATACGCAGTATTTT.

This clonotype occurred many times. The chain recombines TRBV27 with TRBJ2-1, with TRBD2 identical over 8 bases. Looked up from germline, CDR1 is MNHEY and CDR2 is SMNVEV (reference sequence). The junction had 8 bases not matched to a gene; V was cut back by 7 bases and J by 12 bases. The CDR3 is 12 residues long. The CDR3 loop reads CASNPAGGPQFF. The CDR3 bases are TGTGCCAGCAACCCGGCGGGGGGACCGCAGTTCTTC.

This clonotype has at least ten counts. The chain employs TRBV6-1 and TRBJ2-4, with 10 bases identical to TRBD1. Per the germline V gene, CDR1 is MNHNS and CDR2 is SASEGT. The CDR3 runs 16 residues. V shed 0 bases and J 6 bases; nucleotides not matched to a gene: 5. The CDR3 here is CASSEADGQGGNIQYF. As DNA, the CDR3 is TGTGCCAGCAGTGAAGCCGACGGACAGGGGGGAAACATTCAGTACTTC.

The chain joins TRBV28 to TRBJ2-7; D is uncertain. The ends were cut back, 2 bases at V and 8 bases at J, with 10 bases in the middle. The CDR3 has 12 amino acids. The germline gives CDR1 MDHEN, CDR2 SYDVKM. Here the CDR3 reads CASSLAAFQQYF. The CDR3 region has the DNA TGTGCCAGCAGTTTAGCCGCCTTCCAGCAGTACTTC.

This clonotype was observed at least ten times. CDR3 nucleotide sequence: TGCGCCAGCAGCTTGGTCCAGGGGAAAGAAGCTTTCTTT. It codes for CASSLVQGKEAFF. The chain uses TRBV5-1 and TRBJ1-1, with a possible D match to TRBD1 (6 bases). V dropped 0 bases and J dropped 8 bases, with 11 bases sitting between them. The V gene's germline CDR1 is SGHRS and CDR2 YFSETQ. The CDR3 runs 13 residues.

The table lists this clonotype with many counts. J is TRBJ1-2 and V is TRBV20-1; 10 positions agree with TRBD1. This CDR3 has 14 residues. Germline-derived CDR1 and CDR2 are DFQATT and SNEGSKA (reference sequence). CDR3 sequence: CTRASDRGFNGYTF. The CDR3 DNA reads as TGCACCCGGGCATCGGACAGGGGGTTTAATGGCTACACCTTC.

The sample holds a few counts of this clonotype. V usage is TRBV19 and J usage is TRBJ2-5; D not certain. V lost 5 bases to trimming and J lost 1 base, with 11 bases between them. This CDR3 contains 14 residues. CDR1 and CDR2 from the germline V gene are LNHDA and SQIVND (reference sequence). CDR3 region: CASSEYASQETQYF. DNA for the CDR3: TGTGCCAGTAGTGAATACGCCTCCCAAGAGACCCAGTACTTC.

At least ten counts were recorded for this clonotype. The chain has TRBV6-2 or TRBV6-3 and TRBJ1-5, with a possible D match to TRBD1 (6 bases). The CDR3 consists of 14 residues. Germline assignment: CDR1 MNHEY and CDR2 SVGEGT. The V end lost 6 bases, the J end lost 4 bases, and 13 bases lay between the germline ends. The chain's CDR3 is CASSGQSTNQPQHF. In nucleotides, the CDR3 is TGTGCCAGCAGCGGACAGTCAACGAATCAGCCCCAGCATTTT.

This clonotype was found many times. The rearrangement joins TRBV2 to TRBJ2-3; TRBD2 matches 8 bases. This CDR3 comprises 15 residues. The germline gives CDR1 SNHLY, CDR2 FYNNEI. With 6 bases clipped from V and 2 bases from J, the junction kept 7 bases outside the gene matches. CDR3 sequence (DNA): TGTGCCAGCAGCGTCCCGGGAGGGAACACAGATACGCAGTATTTT. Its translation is CASSVPGGNTDTQYF.

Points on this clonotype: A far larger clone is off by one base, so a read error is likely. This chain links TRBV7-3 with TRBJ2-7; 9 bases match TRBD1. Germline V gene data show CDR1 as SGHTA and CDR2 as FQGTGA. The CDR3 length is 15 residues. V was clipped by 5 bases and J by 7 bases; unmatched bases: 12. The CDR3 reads CASSGGTGSYNEQYF. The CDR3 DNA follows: TGTGCCAGCAGCGGGGGGACAGGGTCCTACAATGAGCAGTACTTC.

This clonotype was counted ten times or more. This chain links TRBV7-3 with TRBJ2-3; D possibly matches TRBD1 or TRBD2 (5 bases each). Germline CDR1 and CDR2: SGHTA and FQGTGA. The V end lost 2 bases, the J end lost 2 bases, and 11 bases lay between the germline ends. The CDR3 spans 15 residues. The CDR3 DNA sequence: TGTGCCAGCAGCTTAGGGGGAGTTGTCACAGATACGCAGTATTTT. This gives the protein CASSLGGVVTDTQYF.

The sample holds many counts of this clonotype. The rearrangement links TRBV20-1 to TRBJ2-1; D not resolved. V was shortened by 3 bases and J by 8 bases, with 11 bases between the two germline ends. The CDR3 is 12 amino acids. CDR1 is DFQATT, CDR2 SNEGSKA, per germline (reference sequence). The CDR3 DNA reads TGCAGTGCTAGGGATGTGCACCATGAGCAGTTCTTC. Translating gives CSARDVHHEQFF.

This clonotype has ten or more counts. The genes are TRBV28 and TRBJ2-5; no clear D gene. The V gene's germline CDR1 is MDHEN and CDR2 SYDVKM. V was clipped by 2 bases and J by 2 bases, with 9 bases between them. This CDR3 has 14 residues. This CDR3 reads CASSLGSQQETQYF. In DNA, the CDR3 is TGTGCCAGCAGTTTAGGTTCCCAGCAAGAGACCCAGTACTTC.

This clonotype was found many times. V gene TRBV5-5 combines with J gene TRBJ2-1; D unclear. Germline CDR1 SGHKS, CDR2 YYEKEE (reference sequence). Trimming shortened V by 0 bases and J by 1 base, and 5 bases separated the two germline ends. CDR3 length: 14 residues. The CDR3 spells CASSLDSSYNEQFF. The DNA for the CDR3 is TGTGCCAGCAGCTTGGACAGTTCCTACAATGAGCAGTTCTTC.

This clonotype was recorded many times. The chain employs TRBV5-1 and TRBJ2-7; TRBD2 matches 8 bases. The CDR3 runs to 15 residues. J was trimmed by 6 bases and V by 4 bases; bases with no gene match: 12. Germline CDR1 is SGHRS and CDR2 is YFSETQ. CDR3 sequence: CASSPREQRGSEQYF. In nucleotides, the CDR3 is TGCGCCAGCAGCCCCCGGGAGCAGCGGGGGAGCGAGCAGTACTTC.

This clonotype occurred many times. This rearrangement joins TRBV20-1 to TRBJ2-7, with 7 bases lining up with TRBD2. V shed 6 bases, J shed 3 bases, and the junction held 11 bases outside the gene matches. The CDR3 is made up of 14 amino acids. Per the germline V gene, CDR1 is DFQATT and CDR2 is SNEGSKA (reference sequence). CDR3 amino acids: CSALPYGTIYEQYF. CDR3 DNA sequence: TGCAGTGCCCTGCCGTACGGGACTATCTACGAGCAGTACTTC.

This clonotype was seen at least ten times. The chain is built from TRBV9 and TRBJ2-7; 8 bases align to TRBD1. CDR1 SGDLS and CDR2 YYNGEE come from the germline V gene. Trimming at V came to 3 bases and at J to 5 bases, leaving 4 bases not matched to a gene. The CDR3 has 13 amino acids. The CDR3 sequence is CASSAPTGDEQYF. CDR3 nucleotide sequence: TGTGCCAGCAGCGCACCGACAGGGGACGAGCAGTACTTC. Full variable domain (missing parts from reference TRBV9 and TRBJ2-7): DSGVTQTPKHLITATGQRVTLRCSPRSGDLSVYWYQQSLDQGLQFLIQYYNGEERAKGNILERFSAQQFPDLHSELNLSSLELGDSALYFCASSAPTGDEQYFGPGTRLTVT.

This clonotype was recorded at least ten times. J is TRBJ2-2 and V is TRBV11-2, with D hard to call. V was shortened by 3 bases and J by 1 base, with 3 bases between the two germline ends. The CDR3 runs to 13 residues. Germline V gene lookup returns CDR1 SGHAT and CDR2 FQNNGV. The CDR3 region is CASSFENTGELFF. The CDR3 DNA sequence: TGTGCCAGCAGCTTCGAGAACACCGGGGAGCTGTTTTTT.

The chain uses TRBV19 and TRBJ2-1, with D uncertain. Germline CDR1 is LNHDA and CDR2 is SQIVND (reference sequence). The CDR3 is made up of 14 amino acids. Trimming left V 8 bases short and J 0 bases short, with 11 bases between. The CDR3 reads CASGTASSYNEQFF. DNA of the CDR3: TGTGCCAGTGGTACAGCTAGCTCCTACAATGAGCAGTTCTTC.